The 26 T cell receptor beta chains below were found in one sample sequenced in a study of T cell responses to AZD1222 COVID-19 vaccine (dated by TCRdb to about 2021). Library method: the immunoSEQ multiplex PCR assay. Held by TCRdb, this immuneACCESS table contains in-frame sequences only and omits some clones. Under half of the omission traces to an unresolved V gene where checked; the cause of the rest is unknown. A total of more than 85,000 clones appear in this sample, roughly nine tenths of them only once. The ten most abundant clones make up around 7% of the sample. The time point label corresponds to: baseline before first vaccination. The sequences come from peripheral blood, collected on day 0 of AZD1222 vaccination. The receptors were sampled from an adult in good health.

The chain recombines TRBV18 with TRBJ2-1; 12 nucleotides align to TRBD2. The length of the CDR3 is 16 residues. V gave up 3 bases and J gave up 8 bases; unmatched junction bases: 8. Germline V lookup: CDR1 KGHSH, CDR2 LQKENI. CDR3 bases: TGTGCCAGCTCACCCTTGACTAGCGGGAGTTGGGATGAGCAGTTCTTC. Encoded protein: CASSPLTSGSWDEQFF.

The chain has TRBV11-3 and TRBJ2-5; maybe TRBD1 (5 bases). Trimming took off 4 bases at V and 5 bases at J, with 17 bases between the two ends. Per the germline V gene, CDR1 is SGHNT and CDR2 is YENEEA. The CDR3 has 15 residues. CDR3 bases: TGTGCCAGCAGCTCGCAATATGACGGACACGAGACCCAGTACTTC. Translated: CASSSQYDGHETQYF.

This clone was seen many times. The chain uses TRBV4-2 and TRBJ1-4; 7 nucleotides agree with TRBD1. The CDR3 runs 17 residues. In germline, CDR1 is LGHNA, CDR2 YNFKEQ. The V gene end was trimmed by 0 bases and the J gene end by 9 bases; junction bases not matched to a gene: 13. The CDR3 coding sequence is TGTGCCAGCAGCCAAGAGAGGGGGCTGGGGATTGCAAAAAAACTGTTTTTT. As protein: CASSQERGLGIAKKLFF.

This rearrangement joins TRBV29-1 to TRBJ2-7; 7 bases are shared with TRBD1. Looked up from germline, CDR1 is SQVTM and CDR2 is ANQGSEA. V lost 3 bases to trimming and J lost 2 bases; unmatched junction nucleotides: 7. This CDR3 is 14 amino acids long. The CDR3 reads CSVDGAGGAYEQYF. In DNA form, the CDR3 reads TGCAGCGTTGACGGGGCAGGGGGTGCCTACGAGCAGTACTTC.

The chain combines TRBV11-2 with TRBJ2-7, with 12 bases aligning to TRBD1. The trim removed 1 base at V and 4 bases at J, leaving 5 bases unmatched. The CDR3 covers 16 residues. Germline values: CDR1 SGHAT, CDR2 FQNNGV. The DNA of the CDR3 is TGTGCCAGCAGCTTAGTCGGGACAGGGGGCAGGTACGAGCAGTACTTC. Residues: CASSLVGTGGRYEQYF.

This clone was detected once. The CDR3 is CASSIKQGDQPQHF. CDR3 sequence (DNA): TGTGCCAGCAGTATCAAACAGGGGGATCAGCCCCAGCATTTT. The V call is TRBV2, the J call TRBJ1-5; 8 bases fit TRBD1. Trimming took 5 bases from V and 5 from J; bases not matched to a gene: 5. Germline assignment: CDR1 SNHLY and CDR2 FYNNEI. There are 14 residues in the CDR3. Combining the CDR3 with reference TRBV2 and TRBJ1-5 gives the whole variable domain EPEVTQTPSHQVTQMGQEVILRCVPISNHLYFYWYRQILGQKVEFLVSFYNNEISEKSEIFDDQFSVERPDGSNFTLKIRSTKLEDSAMYFCASSIKQGDQPQHFGDGTRLSIL.

The V and J genes are TRBV9 and TRBJ1-3, with TRBD1 identical over 7 bases. This CDR3 spans 15 amino acids. V lost 4 bases to trimming and J lost 4 bases; unmatched junction nucleotides: 8. The V gene's germline CDR1 is SGDLS and CDR2 YYNGEE. The CDR3 region has the DNA TGTGCCAGCAGCTACCAAGGGGGCTCGGGAAACACCATATATTTT. As protein: CASSYQGGSGNTIYF.

This sequence joins TRBV28 and TRBJ1-1, with D possibly matching TRBD1 (6 bases). This CDR3 has 16 amino acids. The germline V gene encodes CDR1 MDHEN and CDR2 SYDVKM. The V gene lost 4 bases and the J gene lost 1 base, with 16 bases spanning the gap. The CDR3 is CASSSLSGHTNTEAFF. Here the CDR3 DNA reads TGTGCCAGCAGTTCCCTCTCGGGACACACGAACACTGAAGCTTTCTTT.

As DNA, the CDR3 is TGTGCCAGCTCACCACGCAGGGGTGGCACAGATACGCAGTATTTT. Amino acids: CASSPRRGGTDTQYF. The chain uses TRBV18 and TRBJ2-3; D might be TRBD1 (6 bases). Germline assignment: CDR1 KGHSH and CDR2 LQKENI. The CDR3 has 15 residues. V was clipped by 1 base and J by 1 base, with 9 bases between them.

The chain joins TRBV18 to TRBJ1-5; perhaps TRBD1 as D (5 bases). The germline CDR1 and CDR2 sequences are KGHSH and LQKENI. There are 16 residues in the CDR3. V shed 6 bases and J shed 3 bases, with 18 bases lying between them. This chain's CDR3 is CASSARQSSLNQPQHF. The DNA of the CDR3 is TGTGCCAGCTCGGCCCGACAGTCCTCCCTCAATCAGCCCCAGCATTTT. The full variable domain, with the rest looked up from reference TRBV18 and TRBJ1-5, is NAGVMQNPRHLVRRRGQEARLRCSPMKGHSHVYWYRQLPEEGLKFMVYLQKENIIDESGMPKERFSAEFPKEGPSILRIQQVVRGDSAAYFCASSARQSSLNQPQHFGDGTRLSIL.

The rearrangement uses TRBV4-3 and TRBJ1-2, with TRBD1 matching 9 bases. Germline V gene lookup returns CDR1 LGHNA and CDR2 YSLEER. The CDR3 has 13 amino acids. J lost 8 bases, V lost 4 bases, and 5 bases had no gene match. CDR3 in DNA: TGCGCCAGCAGCCGGGACAGGGATCAGGGCTACACCTTC. This gives the protein CASSRDRDQGYTF.

This clone was detected only once. For the CDR3, the DNA is TGTGCCAGCAGAGGGACAGGGGACTTGCAGCCCCAGCATTTT. Protein: CASRGTGDLQPQHF. The chain combines TRBV2 with TRBJ1-5; 10 positions match TRBD1. There are 14 residues in the CDR3. Germline V gene data show CDR1 as SNHLY and CDR2 as FYNNEI. V gave up 6 bases and J gave up 7 bases; unmatched junction bases: 6.

The chain joins TRBV6-6 to TRBJ2-4; 8 nucleotides agree with TRBD2. CDR3 length: 17 amino acids. Germline values: CDR1 MNHNY, CDR2 SVGAGI (reference sequence). The trim removed 5 bases at V and 0 bases at J, leaving 9 bases unmatched. The CDR3 is CASSPYPRGVAKNIQYF. The DNA for the CDR3 is TGTGCCAGCAGTCCTTACCCGCGGGGGGTAGCCAAAAACATTCAGTACTTC.

For the CDR3, the DNA is TGTGCCAGCAGCTTACCCGGGCTACAAGCTTTCTTT. It is translated as CASSLPGLQAFF. The rearrangement uses TRBV11-1 and TRBJ1-1; no definite D call. The germline V and J ends were trimmed by 2 bases and 9 bases, with 10 bases remaining between them. CDR1 is SGHAT, CDR2 FQDESV, per germline (reference sequence). This CDR3 region has 12 residues. The full variable domain, completed using reference TRBV11-1 and TRBJ1-1, is EAEVAQSPRYKITEKSQAVAFWCDPISGHATLYWYRQILGQGPELLVQFQDESVVDDSQLPKDRFSAERLKGVDSTLKIQPAELGDSAMYLCASSLPGLQAFFGQGTRLTVV.

The chain couples TRBV2 to TRBJ1-5, with D possibly being TRBD1 (5 bases). Trimming removed 1 base at V and 3 bases at J, with 16 bases between. CDR1 and CDR2 (germline): SNHLY, FYNNEI. This CDR3 contains 17 residues. The CDR3 loop reads CASSEGAGTVDNQPQHF. In nucleotides, the CDR3 is TGTGCCAGCAGTGAAGGGGCCGGGACGGTGGACAATCAGCCCCAGCATTTT.

Only one count was recorded for this clone. In nucleotides, the CDR3 is TGTGCCAGCCAGTCGACCTCCACCGGGAGCACTGAAGCTTTCTTT. This sequence encodes CASQSTSTGSTEAFF. This chain connects TRBV19 to TRBJ1-1; D is uncertain. The CDR3 sequence is 15 residues long. Germline-derived CDR1 and CDR2 are LNHDA and SQIVND (reference sequence). Deletions cut 9 bases from V and 4 bases from J, with 21 bases between.

The chain joins TRBV14 to TRBJ1-6; D unclear. V was pared by 5 bases and J by 7 bases, with 12 bases between. CDR3 length equals 14 residues. Germline V gene data show CDR1 as SGHDN and CDR2 as FVKESK. Here the CDR3 DNA reads TGTGCCAGCAGCACCTGGGGTGGAAATTCACCCCTCCACTTT. Protein product: CASSTWGGNSPLHF. Complete variable domain (other parts from reference TRBV14 and TRBJ1-6): EAGVTQFPSHSVIEKGQTVTLRCDPISGHDNLYWYRRVMGKEIKFLLHFVKESKQDESGMPNNRFLAERTGGTYSTLKVQPAELEDSGVYFCASSTWGGNSPLHFGNGTRLTVT.

V is TRBV10-1 and J is TRBJ1-2; TRBD1 might be the D (5 bases). V was shortened by 1 base and J by 6 bases, with 9 bases between the two germline ends. Looked up from germline, CDR1 is WNHNN and CDR2 is SYGVQD (reference sequence). This CDR3 is built from 13 residues. In nucleotides, the CDR3 is TGCGCCAGCAGTGAGTACAGGTCGGATGGCTACACCTTC. Amino acids: CASSEYRSDGYTF.

The rearrangement links TRBV4-3 to TRBJ2-3, with no clear D. The V end was cut by 0 bases, the J end by 2 bases, with 12 bases between. Germline CDR1 reads LGHNA; CDR2 reads YSLEER. The CDR3 runs 16 residues. CDR3 amino acids: CASSQEGGPSTDTQYF. The CDR3 region has the DNA TGCGCCAGCAGCCAAGAGGGCGGACCCTCCACAGATACGCAGTATTTT.

This rearrangement joins TRBV7-6 to TRBJ2-5; D perhaps matches TRBD2 (6 bases). Germline V gene sequence: CDR1 SGHVS, CDR2 FNYEAQ. The CDR3 is 15 residues long. V dropped 4 bases and J dropped 4 bases, with 16 bases sitting between them. This chain's CDR3 is CASSSAGSGVETQYF. DNA for the CDR3: TGTGCCAGCAGCTCCGCGGGGTCCGGGGTAGAGACCCAGTACTTC.

V usage is TRBV11-2 and J usage is TRBJ2-7; D may be TRBD2 (6 bases). Trimming shortened V by 3 bases and J by 6 bases, and 12 bases separated the two germline ends. The CDR3 is made up of 13 amino acids. Germline-derived CDR1 and CDR2 are SGHAT and FQNNGV. CDR3 bases: TGTGCCAGCAGCTTTTCTAGCGCCCTCGAGCAGTACTTC. As protein: CASSFSSALEQYF.

This chain joins TRBV18 and TRBJ1-2; D is unclear. Germline assignment: CDR1 KGHSH and CDR2 LQKENI. This CDR3 has 12 residues. V dropped 4 bases and J dropped 0 bases, with 3 bases sitting between them. The DNA of the CDR3 is TGTGCCAGCTCACTCACTAACTATGGCTACACCTTC. This codes for CASSLTNYGYTF. The full variable domain, with the rest looked up from reference TRBV18 and TRBJ1-2, is NAGVMQNPRHLVRRRGQEARLRCSPMKGHSHVYWYRQLPEEGLKFMVYLQKENIIDESGMPKERFSAEFPKEGPSILRIQQVVRGDSAAYFCASSLTNYGYTFGSGTRLTVV.

V usage is TRBV29-1 and J usage is TRBJ2-2, with D perhaps matching TRBD1 or TRBD2 (5 bases each). This CDR3 has 14 residues. Per the germline V gene, CDR1 is SQVTM and CDR2 is ANQGSEA. This CDR3 is CRGDLDTNTGELFF. The CDR3 region has the DNA TGCAGAGGGGACCTCGACACGAACACCGGGGAGCTGTTTTTT.

The chain recombines TRBV6-5 with TRBJ2-5; TRBD1 might be the D (5 bases). CDR1 is MNHEY, CDR2 SVGAGI, per germline. This CDR3 is built from 14 residues. Trimming shortened V by 7 bases and J by 0 bases, and 12 bases separated the two germline ends. CDR3 amino acids: CASMGIGDQETQYF. CDR3 DNA sequence: TGTGCCAGCATGGGGATAGGGGACCAAGAGACCCAGTACTTC.

This chain joins TRBV28 and TRBJ1-1; D call uncertain. Trimming left V 7 bases short and J 6 bases short, with 15 bases between. Germline-derived CDR1 and CDR2 are MDHEN and SYDVKM. The CDR3 sequence is 13 residues long. The CDR3 DNA reads as TGTGCCAGCATCAAGACCCCGTGGGCTGAAGCTTTCTTT. Protein sequence: CASIKTPWAEAFF.

This chain connects TRBV4-3 to TRBJ2-3; 7 nucleotides match TRBD2. Germline CDR1 LGHNA, CDR2 YSLEER. The ends lost 1 base at V and 3 bases at J; junction bases unmatched: 4. The CDR3 sequence is 15 residues long. The CDR3 region has the DNA TGCGCCAGCAGCCAAGGGCTAGCGGTGACAGATACGCAGTATTTT. This encodes CASSQGLAVTDTQYF.